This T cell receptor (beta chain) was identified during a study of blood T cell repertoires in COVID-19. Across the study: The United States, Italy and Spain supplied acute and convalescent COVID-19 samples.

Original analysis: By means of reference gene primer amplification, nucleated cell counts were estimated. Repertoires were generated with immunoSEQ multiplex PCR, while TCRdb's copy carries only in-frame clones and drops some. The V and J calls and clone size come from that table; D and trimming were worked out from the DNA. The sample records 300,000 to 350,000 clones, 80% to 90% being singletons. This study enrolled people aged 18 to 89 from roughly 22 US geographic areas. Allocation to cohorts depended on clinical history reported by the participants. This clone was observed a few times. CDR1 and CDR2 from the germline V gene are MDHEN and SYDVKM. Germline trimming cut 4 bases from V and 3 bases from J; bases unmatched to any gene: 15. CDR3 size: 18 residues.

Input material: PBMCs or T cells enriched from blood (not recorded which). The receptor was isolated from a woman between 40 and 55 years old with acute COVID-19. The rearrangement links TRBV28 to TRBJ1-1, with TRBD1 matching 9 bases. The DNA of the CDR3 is TGTGCCAGCAGTTCGTACAGAAACAGGGGGCAGGAGGACACTGAAGCTTTCTTT. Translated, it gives CASSSYRNRGQEDTEAFF.